The TCR beta chain described here comes from a study of shared clonotypes between healthy human individuals. Study summary: Each donor had three CD4 naive, three CD4 memory, two CD8 naive and one CD8 memory plate.

Terminally differentiated effector memory CD45RA+ cells were excluded from the naive CD8 cells, which were CD45RO-negative and positively selected for CCR7. The donors, healthy adults who were HIV-negative, had experienced no recent acute infections or vaccinations. The repertoire was sequenced with immunoSEQ multiplex PCR; TCRdb's copy has only in-frame clones and lacks some. Found here are roughly 2,000,000 clones, about 95% of them singletons; the top ten hold 1.2%. Sequenced material: naive CD8+ T cells sorted from blood. This clonotype was sampled from a man aged 18 to 35 in good health.

For the CDR3, the DNA is TGTGCCACCGGACCGGGACAGGGGACCGAGCAGTACTTC. It is translated as CATGPGQGTEQYF. The chain recombines TRBV2 with TRBJ2-7; TRBD1 matches at 10 bases. The J segment lost 6 bases and the V segment lost 10 bases, leaving 9 bases of the junction unmatched. Per the germline V gene, CDR1 is SNHLY and CDR2 is FYNNEI. This CDR3 is 13 amino acids long.